The TCR beta chain under discussion was sequenced for a study of OX40 agonist ivuxolimab in advanced cancers. Study results and limitations: There were, on average, more expanded clones in CD8+ T cells than in CD4+.

Libraries were prepared by immunoSEQ multiplex PCR; TCRdb keeps only in-frame clonotypes and omits some of them. The table lists 48,000 or so clones, about three quarters of them singletons. The CDR3 runs to 13 residues. CDR1 and CDR2 (germline): MNHNY, SVGAGI (reference sequence). V was cut by 8 bases and J by 2 bases, with 13 bases left in between. As regards this clone: What it binds is unknown.

The sample in question was CD4+ or CD8+ T cells sorted from blood, obtained in a trial of the OX40 agonist ivuxolimab. V is TRBV6-6 and J is TRBJ2-7, with D unclear. This sequence was found in an adult with an advanced solid tumor such as melanoma, head and neck, liver or kidney cancer. The CDR3 protein is CASGYSHPYEQYF. CDR3 DNA: TGTGCCAGCGGATACTCCCATCCCTACGAGCAGTACTTC.